Listed below are T cell receptor beta chains from one sample, sequenced in a study of cytomegalovirus exposure and HLA in healthy donors. The protocol was immunoSEQ multiplex PCR, while the TCRdb copy is restricted to in-frame clones and leaves out a portion. The profile covers some 170,000 clones, with about 77% appearing a single time and roughly 1.3% taken by the ten largest. The material sequenced was PBMCs. The receptor source for this set is a woman between 45 and 60 years old in good health and CMV-seronegative. The CDR3 runs from the conserved cysteine through the conserved F or W. A D gene is named only where the DNA matches it firmly. Not all rows give a size; the values are once, few, many and, for expanded clones, a class.

clone_size	j_call	v_call	d_call	cdr3_nt	cdr3_aa
few	TRBJ1-4	TRBV9	TRBD1	TGTGCCAGCAGCGTCACAGGGGGGAATGAAAAACTGTTTTTT	CASSVTGGNEKLFF
NA	TRBJ1-2	TRBV7-2	NA	TGTGCCAGCAGCTTAAGTCCGGCGGTTATTAACTATGGCTACACCTTC	CASSLSPAVINYGYTF
NA	TRBJ2-7	TRBV7-2	NA	TGTGCCAGCAGCCGATACCAGGGCTACGAGCAGTACTTC	CASSRYQGYEQYF
NA	TRBJ1-1	TRBV6-6	NA	TGTGCCAGCAGAGAGCCTTTGTATGCTTTCTTT	CASREPLYAFF
NA	TRBJ1-4	TRBV19	TRBD1	TGTGCCAGTAGTATACCCCGGGACAGGTATAATGAAAAACTGTTTTTT	CASSIPRDRYNEKLFF
NA	TRBJ1-1	TRBV7-9	NA	TGTGCCAGCAGCTTAGTAGCGCTCCGGGACAAGAACACTGAAGCTTTCTTT	CASSLVALRDKNTEAFF
few	TRBJ2-1	TRBV6-5	NA	TGTGCCAGCAGTTACTCGCTAGCGAACAATGAGCAGTTCTTC	CASSYSLANNEQFF
NA	TRBJ2-7	TRBV10-3	TRBD2	TGTGCCGCCTCGCCCCTGACTAGCCGGCACGAGCAGTACTTC	CAASPLTSRHEQYF
NA	TRBJ2-3	TRBV6-1	TRBD2	TGTGCCAGCAGGGAACTAGCGGGGACAGATACGCAGTATTTT	CASRELAGTDTQYF
NA	TRBJ1-6	TRBV7-9	NA	TGTGCCAGCAGCTTAGATGGGGGGGGAAATTCACCCCTCCACTTT	CASSLDGGGNSPLHF
NA	TRBJ2-5	TRBV11-2	TRBD2	TGTGCCAGCAGCTTATTGGTTCGAAGCGGGGGATCGGAGACCCAGTACTTC	CASSLLVRSGGSETQYF
NA	TRBJ1-1	TRBV10-3	NA	TGTGCCATCGGGCCACAGGTGAACACTGAAGCTTTCTTT	CAIGPQVNTEAFF
few	TRBJ2-7	TRBV10-3	NA	TGTGCCATCAGTGAAAACCGTCCAGACGAGCAGTACTTC	CAISENRPDEQYF
NA	TRBJ2-7	TRBV11-2	TRBD1	TGTGCCAGCAGCCAAAAGAACAGGGGGTCTTACGAGCAGTACTTC	CASSQKNRGSYEQYF
few	TRBJ2-7	TRBV5-6	TRBD1	TGTGCCAGCAGCTTGAGAAACAGGGGGCCCTTCGAGCAGTACTTC	CASSLRNRGPFEQYF
NA	TRBJ2-3	TRBV6-4	TRBD1	TGTGCCAGCAGTTACAGGGGGGCCTCAGATACGCAGTATTTT	CASSYRGASDTQYF
NA	TRBJ2-6	TRBV6-6	TRBD1	TGTGCCAGCAGTTTTACAGGGGACGGGGCCAACGTCCTGACTTTC	CASSFTGDGANVLTF
NA	TRBJ1-2	TRBV6-6	TRBD1	TGTGCCAGCAGTAAGCGACAGGGTGTCTATGGCTACACCTTC	CASSKRQGVYGYTF
NA	TRBJ2-7	TRBV21-1	NA	TGTGCCAGCAGCAAAGTCCAGGGCGATAACTACGAGCAGTACTTC	CASSKVQGDNYEQYF
NA	TRBJ1-6	TRBV5-6	NA	TGTGCCAGCAGCTTGGCTAGGGGCGCGTCACCCCTCCACTTT	CASSLARGASPLHF
NA	TRBJ1-1	TRBV5-4	NA	TGTGCCAGCAGCTTTACGGGGGGGACTGAAGCTTTCTTT	CASSFTGGTEAFF
many	TRBJ1-5	TRBV7-9	TRBD1	TGTGCCAGCAGCCTCCGGTCTTTGGGACAGGGGACAAGGGCCCAGCATTTT	CASSLRSLGQGTRAQHF
few	TRBJ1-5	TRBV7-9	NA	TGTGCCAGCGGCGGGCAGGGGCTCAATCAGCCCCAGCATTTT	CASGGQGLNQPQHF